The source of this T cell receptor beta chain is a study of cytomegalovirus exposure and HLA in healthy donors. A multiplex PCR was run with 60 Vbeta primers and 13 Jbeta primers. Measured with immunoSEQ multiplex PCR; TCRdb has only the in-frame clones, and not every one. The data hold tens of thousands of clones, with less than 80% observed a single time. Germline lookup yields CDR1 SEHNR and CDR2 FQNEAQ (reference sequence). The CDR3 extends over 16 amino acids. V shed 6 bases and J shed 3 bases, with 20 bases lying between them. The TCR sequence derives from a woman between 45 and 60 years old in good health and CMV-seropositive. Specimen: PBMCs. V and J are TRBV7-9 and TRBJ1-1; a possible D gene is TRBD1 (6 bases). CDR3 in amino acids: CASRIGPGQRHTEAFF. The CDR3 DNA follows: TGTGCCAGCAGGATTGGCCCCGGACAGCGTCACACTGAAGCTTTCTTT. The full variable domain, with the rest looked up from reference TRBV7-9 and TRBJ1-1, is DTGVSQNPRHKITKRGQNVTFRCDPISEHNRLYWYRQTLGQGPEFLTYFQNEAQLEKSRLLSDRFSAERPKGSFSTLEIQRTEQGDSAMYLCASRIGPGQRHTEAFFGQGTRLTVV.